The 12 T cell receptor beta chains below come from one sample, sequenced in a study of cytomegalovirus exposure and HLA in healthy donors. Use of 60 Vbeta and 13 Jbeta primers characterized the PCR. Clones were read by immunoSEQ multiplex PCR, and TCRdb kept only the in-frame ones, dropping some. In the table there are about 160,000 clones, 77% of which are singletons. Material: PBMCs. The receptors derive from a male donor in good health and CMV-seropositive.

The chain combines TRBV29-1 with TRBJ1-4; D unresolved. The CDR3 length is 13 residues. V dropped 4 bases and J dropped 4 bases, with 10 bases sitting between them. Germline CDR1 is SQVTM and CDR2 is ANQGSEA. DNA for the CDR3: TGCAGCGTTGGGGGAGGGTATAATGAAAAACTGTTTTTT. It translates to CSVGGGYNEKLFF. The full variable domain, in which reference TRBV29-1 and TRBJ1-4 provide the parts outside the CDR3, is SAVISQKPSRDICQRGTSLTIQCQVDSQVTMMFWYRQQPGQSLTLIATANQGSEATYESGFVIDKFPISRPNLTFSTLTVSNMSPEDSSIYLCSVGGGYNEKLFFGSGTQLSVL.

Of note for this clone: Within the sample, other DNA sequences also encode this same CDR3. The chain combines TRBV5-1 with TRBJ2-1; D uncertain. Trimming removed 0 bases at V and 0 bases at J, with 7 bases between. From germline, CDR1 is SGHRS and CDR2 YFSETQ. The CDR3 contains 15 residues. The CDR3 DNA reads TGCGCCAGCAGCTTGGGTACGGGCTCCTACAATGAGCAGTTCTTC. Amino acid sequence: CASSLGTGSYNEQFF.

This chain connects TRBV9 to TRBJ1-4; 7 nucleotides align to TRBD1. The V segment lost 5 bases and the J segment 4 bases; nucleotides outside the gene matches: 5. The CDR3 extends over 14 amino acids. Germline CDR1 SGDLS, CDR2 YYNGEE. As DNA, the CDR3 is TGTGCCAGCAGTCAACAGGGGCTTAATGAAAAACTGTTTTTT. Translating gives CASSQQGLNEKLFF. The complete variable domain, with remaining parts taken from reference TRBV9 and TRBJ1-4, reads DSGVTQTPKHLITATGQRVTLRCSPRSGDLSVYWYQQSLDQGLQFLIQYYNGEERAKGNILERFSAQQFPDLHSELNLSSLELGDSALYFCASSQQGLNEKLFFGSGTQLSVL.

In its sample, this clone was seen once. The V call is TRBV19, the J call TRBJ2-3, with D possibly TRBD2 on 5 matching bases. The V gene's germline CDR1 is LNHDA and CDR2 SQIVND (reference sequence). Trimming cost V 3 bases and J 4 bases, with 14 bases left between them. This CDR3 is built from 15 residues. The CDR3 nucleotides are TGTGCCAGTAGTATTAGCCTAGCTCAGGCAGATACGCAGTATTTT. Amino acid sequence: CASSISLAQADTQYF.

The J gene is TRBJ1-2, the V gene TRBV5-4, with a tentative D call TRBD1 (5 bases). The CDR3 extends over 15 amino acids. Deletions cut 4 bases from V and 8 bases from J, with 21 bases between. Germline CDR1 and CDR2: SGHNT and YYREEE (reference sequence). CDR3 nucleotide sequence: TGTGCCAGCAGCCTCCCGCGGGAGGGAAGGGGAGGCTACACCTTC. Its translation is CASSLPREGRGGYTF.

CDR3 region: CASSLIVFGPPREQYF. As DNA, the CDR3 is TGTGCCAGCAGCTTGATAGTATTCGGTCCTCCTAGGGAGCAGTACTTC. The chain has TRBV5-6 and TRBJ2-5, with D possibly TRBD2 on 5 matching bases. Germline V gives CDR1 SGHDT, CDR2 YYEEEE. The CDR3 loop spans 16 amino acids. The germline V and J ends were trimmed by 1 base and 11 bases, with 24 bases remaining between them.

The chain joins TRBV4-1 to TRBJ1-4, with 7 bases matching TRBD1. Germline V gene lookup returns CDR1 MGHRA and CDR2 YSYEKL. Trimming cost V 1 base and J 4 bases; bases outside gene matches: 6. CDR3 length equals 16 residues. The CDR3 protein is CASSQGGTVNNEKLFF. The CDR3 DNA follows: TGCGCCAGCAGCCAAGGGGGGACAGTCAATAATGAAAAACTGTTTTTT.

The CDR3 spells CASSPRLALSSYNEQFF. The CDR3 DNA reads as TGTGCCAGCTCACCAAGACTAGCCCTGAGCTCCTACAATGAGCAGTTCTTC. The chain employs TRBV18 and TRBJ2-1; 7 positions match TRBD2. V shed 2 bases, J shed 0 bases, and the junction held 7 bases outside the gene matches. CDR1 KGHSH and CDR2 LQKENI come from the germline V gene. This CDR3 has 17 residues.

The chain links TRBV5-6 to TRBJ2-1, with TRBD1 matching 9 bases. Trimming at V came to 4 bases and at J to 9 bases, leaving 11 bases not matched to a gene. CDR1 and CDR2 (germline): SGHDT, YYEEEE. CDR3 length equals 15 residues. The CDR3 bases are TGTGCCAGCAGCCCGGAGGGACAGGGAGGAATTGAGCAGTTCTTC. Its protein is CASSPEGQGGIEQFF. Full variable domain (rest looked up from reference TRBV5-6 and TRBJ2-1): DAGVTQSPTHLIKTRGQQVTLRCSPKSGHDTVSWYQQALGQGPQFIFQYYEEEERQRGNFPDRFSGHQFPNYSSELNVNALLLGDSALYLCASSPEGQGGIEQFFGPGTRLTVL.

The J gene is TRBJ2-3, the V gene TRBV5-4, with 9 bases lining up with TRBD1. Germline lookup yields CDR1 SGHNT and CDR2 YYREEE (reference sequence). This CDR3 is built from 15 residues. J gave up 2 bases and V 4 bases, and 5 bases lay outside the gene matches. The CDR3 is CASSNRDRVTDTQYF. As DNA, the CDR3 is TGTGCCAGCAGCAACCGGGACAGGGTCACAGATACGCAGTATTTT.

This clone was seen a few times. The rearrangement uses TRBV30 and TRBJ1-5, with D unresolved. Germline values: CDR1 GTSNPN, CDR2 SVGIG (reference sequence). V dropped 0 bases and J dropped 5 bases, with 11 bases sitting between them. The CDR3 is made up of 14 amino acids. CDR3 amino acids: CAWSVREGDQPQHF. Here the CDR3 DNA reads TGTGCCTGGAGTGTACGGGAGGGAGATCAGCCCCAGCATTTT.

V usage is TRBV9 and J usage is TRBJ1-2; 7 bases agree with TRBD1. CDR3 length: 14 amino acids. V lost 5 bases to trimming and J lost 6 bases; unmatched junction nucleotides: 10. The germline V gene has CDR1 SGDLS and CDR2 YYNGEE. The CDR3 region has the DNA TGTGCCAGCAGTGGACAGGCTGTCCCTAATGGCTACACCTTC. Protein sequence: CASSGQAVPNGYTF.